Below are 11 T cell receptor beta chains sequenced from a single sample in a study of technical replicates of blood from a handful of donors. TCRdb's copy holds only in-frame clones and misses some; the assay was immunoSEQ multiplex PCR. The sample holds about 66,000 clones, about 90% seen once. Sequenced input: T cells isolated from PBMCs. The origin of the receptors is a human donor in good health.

CDR3 sequence (DNA): TGCAGCGGCCTTAGGGGCGGGGACATTCAGTACTTC. The encoded protein is CSGLRGGDIQYF. The chain employs TRBV29-1 and TRBJ2-4; D is possibly TRBD2 (6 bases). Deletions cut 7 bases from V and 8 bases from J, with 15 bases between. Germline CDR1 is SQVTM and CDR2 is ANQGSEA. The CDR3 is 12 amino acids.

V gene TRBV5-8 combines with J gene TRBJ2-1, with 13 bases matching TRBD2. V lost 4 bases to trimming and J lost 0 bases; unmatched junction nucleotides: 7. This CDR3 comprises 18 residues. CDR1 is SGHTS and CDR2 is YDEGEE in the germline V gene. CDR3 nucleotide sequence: TGTGCCAGCAGCAAAAGACTAGCGGGAGGCAGCTCCTACAATGAGCAGTTCTTC. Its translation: CASSKRLAGGSSYNEQFF.

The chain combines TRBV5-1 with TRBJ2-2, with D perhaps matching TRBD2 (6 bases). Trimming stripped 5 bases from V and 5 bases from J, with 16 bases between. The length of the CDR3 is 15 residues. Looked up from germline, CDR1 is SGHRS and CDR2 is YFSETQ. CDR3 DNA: TGCGCCAGCAGAACAACGGGAGTAAAGACCGGGGAGCTGTTTTTT. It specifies CASRTTGVKTGELFF.

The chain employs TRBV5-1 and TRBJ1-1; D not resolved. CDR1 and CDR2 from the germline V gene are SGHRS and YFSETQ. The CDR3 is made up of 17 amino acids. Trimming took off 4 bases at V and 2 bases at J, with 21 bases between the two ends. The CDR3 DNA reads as TGCGCCAGCAGCGTGACCGCGAGCCTTGGAGGAAACACTGAAGCTTTCTTT. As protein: CASSVTASLGGNTEAFF.

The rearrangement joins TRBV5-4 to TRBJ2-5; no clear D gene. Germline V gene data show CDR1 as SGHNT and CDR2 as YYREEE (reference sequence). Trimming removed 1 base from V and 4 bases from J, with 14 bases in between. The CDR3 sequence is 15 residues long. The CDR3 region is CASSLSPSELETQYF. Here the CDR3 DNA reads TGTGCCAGCAGCTTGTCACCATCCGAGCTAGAGACCCAGTACTTC.

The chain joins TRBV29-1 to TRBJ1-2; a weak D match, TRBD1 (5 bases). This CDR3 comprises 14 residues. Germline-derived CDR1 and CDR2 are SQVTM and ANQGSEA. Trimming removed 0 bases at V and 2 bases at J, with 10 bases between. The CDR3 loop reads CSVEEGPGNYGYTF. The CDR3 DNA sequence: TGCAGCGTTGAAGAGGGGCCCGGAAACTATGGCTACACCTTC. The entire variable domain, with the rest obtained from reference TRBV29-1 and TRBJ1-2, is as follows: SAVISQKPSRDICQRGTSLTIQCQVDSQVTMMFWYRQQPGQSLTLIATANQGSEATYESGFVIDKFPISRPNLTFSTLTVSNMSPEDSSIYLCSVEEGPGNYGYTFGSGTRLTVV.

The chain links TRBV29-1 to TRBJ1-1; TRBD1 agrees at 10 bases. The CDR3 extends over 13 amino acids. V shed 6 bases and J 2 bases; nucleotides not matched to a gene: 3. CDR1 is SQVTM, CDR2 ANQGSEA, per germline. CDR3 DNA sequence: TGCAGCGTCGGACAGGGGGAAAACACTGAAGCTTTCTTT. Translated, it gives CSVGQGENTEAFF.

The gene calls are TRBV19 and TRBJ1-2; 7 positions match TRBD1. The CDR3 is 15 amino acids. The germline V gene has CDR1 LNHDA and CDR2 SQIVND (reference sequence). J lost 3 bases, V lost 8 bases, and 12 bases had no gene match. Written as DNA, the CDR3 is TGTGCCAGTTCCACACAAATAACAGGGGACTATGGCTACACCTTC. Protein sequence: CASSTQITGDYGYTF.

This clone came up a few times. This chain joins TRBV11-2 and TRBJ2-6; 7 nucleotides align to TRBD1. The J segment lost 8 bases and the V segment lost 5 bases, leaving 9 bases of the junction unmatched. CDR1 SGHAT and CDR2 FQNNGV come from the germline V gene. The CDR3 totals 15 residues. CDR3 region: CASSQGQLGPNVLTF. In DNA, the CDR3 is TGTGCCAGCAGCCAGGGACAGTTGGGGCCCAACGTCCTGACTTTC.

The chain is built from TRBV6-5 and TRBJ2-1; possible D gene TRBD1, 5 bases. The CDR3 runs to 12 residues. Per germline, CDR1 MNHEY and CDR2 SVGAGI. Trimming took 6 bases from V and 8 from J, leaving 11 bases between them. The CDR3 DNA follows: TGTGCCAGCAGCCCAGGGATCCATGAGCAGTTCTTC. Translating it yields CASSPGIHEQFF.

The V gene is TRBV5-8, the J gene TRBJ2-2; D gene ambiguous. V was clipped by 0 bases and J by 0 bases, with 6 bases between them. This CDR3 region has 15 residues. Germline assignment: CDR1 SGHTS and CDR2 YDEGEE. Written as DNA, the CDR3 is TGTGCCAGCAGCTTGGCCGAGGCGAACACCGGGGAGCTGTTTTTT. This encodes CASSLAEANTGELFF.